A single sample gave rise to the 16 T cell receptor beta chains below, sequenced in a study of cytomegalovirus exposure and HLA in healthy donors. The PCR ran on 60 Vbeta and 13 Jbeta primers. Repertoires were generated with immunoSEQ multiplex PCR, while TCRdb's copy carries only in-frame clones and drops some. The sample has around 200,000 clones; around 83% are singletons. Sequenced material: PBMCs. The source is a girl aged 5-17 years in good health and CMV-seronegative.

V and J are TRBV28 and TRBJ2-1; the D is unclear. Germline V gives CDR1 MDHEN, CDR2 SYDVKM. V was trimmed by 5 bases and J by 9 bases, leaving 8 bases between them. The CDR3 runs 11 residues. The DNA of the CDR3 is TGTGCCAGCAGTGTGCGGTCTGAGCAGTTCTTC. This translates into CASSVRSEQFF.

The genes are TRBV11-2 and TRBJ2-1; 12 bases match TRBD2. V shed 7 bases, J shed 6 bases, and the junction held 7 bases outside the gene matches. This CDR3 has 15 residues. Per the germline V gene, CDR1 is SGHAT and CDR2 is FQNNGV. DNA for the CDR3: TGTGCCAGCACCTGGGGGACTAGCGGGCTCAATGAGCAGTTCTTC. Its protein product is CASTWGTSGLNEQFF. The variable domain in full, with the rest retrieved from reference TRBV11-2 and TRBJ2-1, is EAGVAQSPRYKIIEKRQSVAFWCNPISGHATLYWYQQILGQGPKLLIQFQNNGVVDDSQLPKDRFSAERLKGVDSTLKIQPAKLEDSAVYLCASTWGTSGLNEQFFGPGTRLTVL.

This sequence joins TRBV2 and TRBJ2-3, with TRBD1 matching over 7 bases. The CDR3 runs to 15 residues. Unmatched junction bases numbered 11, after V lost 5 bases and J lost 6 bases. Germline CDR1 is SNHLY and CDR2 is FYNNEI. This CDR3 is CASSLTGPDVDTQYF. CDR3 DNA sequence: TGTGCCAGCAGTCTGACAGGGCCCGATGTGGATACGCAGTATTTT.

The chain links TRBV7-6 to TRBJ1-2; unclear D gene. Germline values: CDR1 SGHVS, CDR2 FNYEAQ. The CDR3 runs to 19 residues. Deletions cut 6 bases from V and 2 bases from J, with 28 bases between. The CDR3 bases are TGTGCCAGCAGACACACTAACGGGGTGGAAAAGAAAGCGAACTATGGCTACACCTTC. Protein sequence: CASRHTNGVEKKANYGYTF.

V usage is TRBV28 and J usage is TRBJ2-7; 10 bases are shared with TRBD1. Unmatched junction bases numbered 3, after V lost 2 bases and J lost 2 bases. Per germline, CDR1 MDHEN and CDR2 SYDVKM. The length of the CDR3 is 15 residues. The CDR3 nucleotides are TGTGCCAGCAGTTTAGGGGACAGGGGTGCCTACGAGCAGTACTTC. Residues: CASSLGDRGAYEQYF.

V and J are TRBV7-9 and TRBJ1-1; TRBD1 might be the D (5 bases). CDR1 SEHNR and CDR2 FQNEAQ come from the germline V gene (reference sequence). This CDR3 region has 15 residues. V shed 6 bases and J shed 6 bases, with 20 bases lying between them. The chain's CDR3 is CASRRSTGLGPEAFF. The CDR3 region has the DNA TGTGCCAGCAGACGATCAACAGGTCTCGGGCCTGAAGCTTTCTTT.

On this clone itself: Other DNA sequences in this specimen translate into the identical CDR3. The rearrangement joins TRBV27 to TRBJ1-5; D remains ambiguous. Trimming left V 6 bases short and J 3 bases short, with 3 bases between. In germline, CDR1 is MNHEY, CDR2 SMNVEV (reference sequence). The CDR3 extends over 11 amino acids. CDR3 bases: TGTGCCAGCAGACTCAATCAGCCCCAGCATTTT. Translating it yields CASRLNQPQHF.

This chain uses TRBV25-1 with TRBJ1-2; no clear D. CDR1 and CDR2 from the germline V gene are MGHDK and SYGVNS. CDR3 length equals 13 residues. Trimming pared 2 bases from V and 1 base from J, leaving 5 bases between. In nucleotides, the CDR3 is TGTGCCAGCAGTGAACGGGATAACTATGGCTACACCTTC. It is translated as CASSERDNYGYTF.

Concerning this clone: The same CDR3 can be traced to other DNA sequences in this sample. This chain joins TRBV5-4 and TRBJ1-1; D uncertain. The V end was cut by 0 bases, the J end by 1 base, with 7 bases between. Germline CDR1 and CDR2: SGHNT and YYREEE (reference sequence). The CDR3 sequence is 14 residues long. The CDR3 loop is CASSLANGNTEAFF. The DNA of the CDR3 is TGTGCCAGCAGCTTGGCTAATGGGAACACTGAAGCTTTCTTT.

This chain joins TRBV7-2 and TRBJ2-1, with 12 bases matching TRBD2. J gave up 10 bases and V 6 bases, and 7 bases lay outside the gene matches. This CDR3 comprises 14 residues. Per germline, CDR1 SGHTA and CDR2 FQGNSA. CDR3: CASRGLAGSMEQFF. As DNA, the CDR3 is TGTGCCAGCAGAGGACTAGCGGGAAGTATGGAGCAGTTCTTC.

The chain recombines TRBV6-5 with TRBJ1-1, with D possibly matching TRBD1 (5 bases). Trimming stripped 6 bases from V and 5 bases from J, with 13 bases between. The CDR3 is made up of 13 amino acids. Germline CDR1 MNHEY, CDR2 SVGAGI. In DNA form, the CDR3 reads TGTGCCAGCAGGAGGGGCGGGAGTACTGAAGCTTTCTTT. Translation: CASRRGGSTEAFF.

The chain combines TRBV6-5 with TRBJ2-7; 8 positions match TRBD2. The trim removed 6 bases at V and 0 bases at J, leaving 4 bases unmatched. The CDR3 covers 14 residues. Germline values: CDR1 MNHEY, CDR2 SVGAGI. The CDR3: CASSLGLASYEQYF. Written as DNA, the CDR3 is TGTGCCAGCAGCCTAGGACTAGCCTCCTACGAGCAGTACTTC.

J is TRBJ1-1 and V is TRBV19, with 7 nucleotides matching TRBD1. With V trimmed by 9 bases and J by 0 bases, 7 bases remained unmatched. The CDR3 has 14 amino acids. Germline CDR1 LNHDA, CDR2 SQIVND (reference sequence). The CDR3 DNA sequence: TGTGCCAGCGCACAGGGGACCATGAACACTGAAGCTTTCTTT. Its translation is CASAQGTMNTEAFF.

V usage is TRBV25-1 and J usage is TRBJ2-5, with 8 bases fitting TRBD2. The closer fit of TRBJ2-7 to the DNA end suggests the J call may be wrong. From germline, CDR1 is MGHDK and CDR2 SYGVNS. The CDR3 has 15 residues. CDR3 in amino acids: CASSDPSGLSYEQYF. CDR3 nucleotides: TGTGCCAGCAGTGATCCTAGCGGGCTCTCCTACGAGCAGTACTTC.

The chain recombines TRBV13 with TRBJ1-2, with 8 nucleotides matching TRBD1. Germline V gene data show CDR1 as PRHDT and CDR2 as FYEKMQ (reference sequence). Trimming removed 5 bases from V and 3 bases from J; junction bases left unmatched: 11. The CDR3 is 16 residues long. CDR3 in DNA: TGTGCCAGCAGCCCCAAGCAATTACAGGGGGACTATGGCTACACCTTC. This sequence encodes CASSPKQLQGDYGYTF.

The chain uses TRBV19 and TRBJ1-2; TRBD1 matches at 8 bases. The germline V gene has CDR1 LNHDA and CDR2 SQIVND (reference sequence). V was clipped by 5 bases and J by 2 bases; unmatched bases: 4. CDR3 length: 14 residues. CDR3 loop: CASSGDRWNYGYTF. Written as DNA, the CDR3 is TGTGCCAGTAGTGGGGACAGGTGGAACTATGGCTACACCTTC.